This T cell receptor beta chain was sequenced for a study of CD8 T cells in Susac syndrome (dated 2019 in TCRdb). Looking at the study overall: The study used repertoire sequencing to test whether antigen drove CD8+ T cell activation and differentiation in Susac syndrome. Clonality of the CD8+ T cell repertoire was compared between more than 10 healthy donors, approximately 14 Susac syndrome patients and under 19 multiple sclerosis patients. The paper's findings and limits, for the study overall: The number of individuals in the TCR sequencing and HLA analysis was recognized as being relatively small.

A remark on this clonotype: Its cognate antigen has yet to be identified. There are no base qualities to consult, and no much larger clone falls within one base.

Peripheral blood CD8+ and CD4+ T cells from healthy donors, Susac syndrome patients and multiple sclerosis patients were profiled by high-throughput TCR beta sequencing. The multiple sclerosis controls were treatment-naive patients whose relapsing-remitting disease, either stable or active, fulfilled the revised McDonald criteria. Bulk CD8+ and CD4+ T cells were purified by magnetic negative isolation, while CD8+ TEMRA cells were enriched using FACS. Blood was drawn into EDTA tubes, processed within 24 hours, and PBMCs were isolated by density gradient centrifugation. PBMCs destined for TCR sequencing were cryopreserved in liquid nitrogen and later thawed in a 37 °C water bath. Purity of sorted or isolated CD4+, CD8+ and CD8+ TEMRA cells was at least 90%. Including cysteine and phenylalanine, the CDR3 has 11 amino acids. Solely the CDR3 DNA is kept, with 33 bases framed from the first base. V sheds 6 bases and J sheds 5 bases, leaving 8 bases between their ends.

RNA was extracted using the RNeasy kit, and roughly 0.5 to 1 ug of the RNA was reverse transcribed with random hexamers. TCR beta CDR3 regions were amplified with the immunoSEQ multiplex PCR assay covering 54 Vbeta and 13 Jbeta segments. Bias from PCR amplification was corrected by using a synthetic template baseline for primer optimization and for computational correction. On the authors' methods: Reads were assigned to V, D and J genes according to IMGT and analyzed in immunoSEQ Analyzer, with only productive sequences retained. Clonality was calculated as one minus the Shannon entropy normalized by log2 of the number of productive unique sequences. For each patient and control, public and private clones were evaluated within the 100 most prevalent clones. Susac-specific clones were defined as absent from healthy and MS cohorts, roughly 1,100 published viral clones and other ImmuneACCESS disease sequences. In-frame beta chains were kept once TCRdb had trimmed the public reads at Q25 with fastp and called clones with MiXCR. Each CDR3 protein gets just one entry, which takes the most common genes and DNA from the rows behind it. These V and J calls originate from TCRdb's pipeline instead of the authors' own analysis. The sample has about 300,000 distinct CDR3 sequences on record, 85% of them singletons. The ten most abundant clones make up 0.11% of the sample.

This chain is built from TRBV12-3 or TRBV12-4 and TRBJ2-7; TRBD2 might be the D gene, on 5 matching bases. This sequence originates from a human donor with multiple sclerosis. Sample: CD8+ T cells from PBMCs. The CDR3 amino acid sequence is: CASSGGDEQYF. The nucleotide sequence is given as TGTGCCAGCAGCGGAGGTGACGAGCAGTACTTC.